A selection of T cell receptor beta chains follows, all from one sample in a study of T cells in Graves' hyperthyroidism and ophthalmopathy. TCRdb re-called the multiplex PCR reads with MiXCR, one entry per CDR3 protein. The repertoire holds 500,000 to 600,000 distinct CDR3 sequences, with just under 20% as singletons. Source material: blood. These receptors were obtained from a middle-aged man with Graves' ophthalmopathy. Both conserved end residues are part of each CDR3. D genes are given only for firm matches. Only part of the rows carry a size: once, few, many, or a class if the clone is expanded.

d_call j_call v_call clone_size cdr3_aa cdr3_nt
TRBD2 TRBJ2-5 TRBV24-1 NA CATSENRLAGQETQYF TGTGCCACCAGTGAGAACCGACTAGCGGGACAAGAGACCCAGTACTTC
NA TRBJ2-7 TRBV7-2 many CASSLGGGLYEQYF TGTGCCAGCAGCTTAGGGGGGGGGCTCTACGAGCAGTACTTC
NA TRBJ1-1 TRBV3-1 few CASRKDRVTEAFF TGTGCCAGCAGGAAAGACAGAGTCACTGAAGCTTTCTTT
NA TRBJ2-1 TRBV20-1 many CSADDADNEQFF TGCAGTGCGGACGACGCTGACAATGAGCAGTTCTTC
NA TRBJ1-1 TRBV25-1 NA CASRGQTYTEAFF TGTGCCAGCAGAGGACAAACATACACTGAAGCTTTCTTT
NA TRBJ2-4 TRBV10-3 few CAISESNRRNIQYF TGTGCCATCAGTGAGTCGAACAGGCGGAACATTCAGTACTTC
TRBD2 TRBJ2-7 TRBV11-2 many CASSLKWEGEQYF TGTGCCAGCAGCTTAAAATGGGAGGGCGAGCAGTACTTC
NA TRBJ2-2 TRBV29-1 NA CSVGDPGELFF TGCAGCGTCGGGGACCCCGGGGAGCTGTTTTTT
TRBD1 TRBJ1-4 TRBV19 NA CASRGQGPIEKLFF TGTGCCAGTAGGGGACAGGGGCCAATCGAAAAACTGTTTTTT
TRBD2 TRBJ2-1 TRBV20-1 NA CSAQHPAGGPNEQFF TGCAGTGCTCAGCACCCAGCGGGGGGGCCAAATGAGCAGTTCTTC
NA TRBJ2-7 TRBV6-1 many CASSYPSSMEQYF TGTGCCAGCAGTTACCCGTCTAGCATGGAGCAGTACTTC
TRBD2 TRBJ2-3 TRBV10-3 few CAISPRTSGGFTDTQYF TGTGCCATCAGTCCTCGGACTAGCGGGGGGTTCACAGATACGCAGTATTTT
NA TRBJ2-7 TRBV7-2 many CASSFGGRREQYF TGTGCCAGCAGCTTTGGAGGGAGGCGAGAGCAGTACTTC
NA TRBJ2-7 TRBV6-1 many CASSEAEAGQYF TGTGCCAGCAGTGAAGCAGAGGCAGGGCAGTACTTC
NA TRBJ1-2 TRBV29-1 few CSVVVQGIVTF TGCAGCGTTGTGGTACAGGGTATCGTCACCTTC
TRBD1 TRBJ2-7 TRBV12-3/TRBV12-4 many CASSRRTGGEQYF TGTGCCAGCAGTCGCAGGACAGGGGGCGAGCAGTACTTC
TRBD2 TRBJ2-1 TRBV20-1 few CSARDRSSGGARSYNEQFF TGCAGTGCTAGAGATCGAAGTAGCGGGGGGGCTCGGTCCTACAATGAGCAGTTCTTC
TRBD1 TRBJ2-7 TRBV6-6 many CASSYSLDRKSRGLYEQYF TGTGCCAGCAGTTACTCCCTGGACAGGAAGTCCCGTGGGTTATACGAGCAGTACTTC
NA TRBJ2-7 TRBV6-1 NA CATRWGAGAYEQYF TGTGCCACCAGATGGGGGGCGGGGGCCTACGAGCAGTACTTC
TRBD2 TRBJ2-7 TRBV6-1 many CASTSGKGYEQYF TGTGCCAGCACTAGCGGGAAGGGCTACGAGCAGTACTTC
TRBD1 TRBJ2-3 TRBV5-1 NA CASSQGQGAVADTQYF TGCGCCAGCAGCCAAGGACAGGGGGCGGTTGCAGATACGCAGTATTTT
NA TRBJ2-5 TRBV6-5 NA CASSPSGVGETQYF TGTGCCAGCAGTCCCTCGGGGGTTGGAGAGACCCAGTACTTC
TRBD1 TRBJ2-2 TRBV12-3/TRBV12-4 NA CASRGQGDTGELFF TGTGCCAGCAGGGGACAGGGGGACACCGGGGAGCTGTTTTTT
NA TRBJ1-5 TRBV18 few CASSPPGEPQHF TGTGCCAGCTCACCCCCGGGGGAGCCCCAGCATTTT
TRBD1 TRBJ2-7 TRBV19 NA CASSIRTGGYEQYF TGTGCCAGTAGTATACGGACAGGGGGCTACGAGCAGTACTTC
NA TRBJ1-1 TRBV7-9 few CASSLAKDRGTEAFF TGTGCCAGCAGCCTAGCTAAGGACAGAGGTACTGAAGCTTTCTTT
NA TRBJ2-5 TRBV18 many CASSGQGVETQYF TGTGCCAGCTCAGGTCAGGGAGTGGAGACCCAGTACTTC
TRBD2 TRBJ2-3 TRBV7-9 many CASSLMGLAGVSTDTQYF TGTGCCAGCAGCTTAATGGGACTAGCGGGAGTAAGCACAGATACGCAGTATTTT
NA TRBJ1-5 TRBV27 few CASSSRLRSGNQPQHF TGTGCCAGCAGTTCCCGGTTAAGGTCAGGCAATCAGCCCCAGCATTTT
TRBD2 TRBJ2-5 TRBV7-3 many CASRLAGDPGETQYF TGTGCCAGCCGGCTAGCGGGAGACCCCGGAGAGACCCAGTACTTC
NA TRBJ2-3 TRBV7-6 few CASSLFELPDTQYF TGTGCCAGCAGCTTATTCGAGCTCCCAGATACGCAGTATTTT
NA TRBJ2-1 TRBV9 many CASSVGTGTPLSYNEQFF TGTGCCAGCAGCGTCGGAACAGGGACCCCCCTCTCCTACAATGAGCAGTTCTTC
NA TRBJ2-3 TRBV6-1 many CASSAGLHLSTDTQYF TGTGCCAGCAGTGCGGGACTGCACTTGAGCACAGATACGCAGTATTTT
TRBD1 TRBJ1-4 TRBV7-7 few CASSVDRGSEKLFF TGTGCTAGCAGCGTTGACAGGGGGAGTGAAAAACTGTTTTTT
NA TRBJ1-2 TRBV4-1 few CATKHAGVYGYTF TGCGCCACCAAGCATGCGGGGGTATATGGCTACACCTTC
NA TRBJ2-1 TRBV12-3/TRBV12-4 NA CASSIRGGGEQFF TGTGCCAGCAGTATCAGGGGTGGAGGTGAGCAGTTCTTC
NA TRBJ2-2 TRBV3-1 NA CASSQGLAGQSNTGELFF TGTGCCAGCAGCCAAGGTCTGGCGGGACAGTCGAACACCGGGGAGCTGTTTTTT
NA TRBJ2-7 TRBV5-5 few CASSLDILYEQYF TGTGCCAGCAGCCTTGACATTTTATACGAGCAGTACTTC
TRBD1 TRBJ2-5 TRBV6-2/TRBV6-3 NA CAGGAGGFGETQYF TGTGCCGGGGGCGCAGGGGGATTTGGTGAGACCCAGTACTTC
TRBD1 TRBJ2-7 TRBV28 NA CASSPGGTGAGEQYF TGTGCCAGCAGCCCGGGGGGGACAGGGGCGGGGGAGCAGTACTTC
NA TRBJ2-3 TRBV6-5 NA CASSYSGQFNYQGDTQYF TGTGCCAGCAGTTACTCAGGCCAGTTCAACTACCAGGGAGATACGCAGTATTTT
TRBD1 TRBJ1-2 TRBV28 NA CASSLRGRWNYGYTF TGTGCCAGCAGTCTCAGGGGGCGCTGGAACTATGGCTACACCTTC
TRBD2 TRBJ2-1 TRBV28 many CASSLGTSGTNEQFF TGTGCCAGCAGTCTAGGGACTAGCGGAACTAATGAGCAGTTCTTC
NA TRBJ2-2 TRBV9 NA CASSARERPGELFF TGTGCCAGCAGCGCGAGGGAGCGCCCCGGGGAGCTGTTTTTT
NA TRBJ2-7 TRBV27 few CASRTDAYEQYF TGTGCCAGCAGGACAGACGCCTACGAGCAGTACTTC
NA TRBJ2-2 TRBV19 many CASSKNGRAFRGELFF TGTGCCAGTAGTAAGAACGGCAGGGCTTTCCGCGGGGAGCTGTTTTTT
TRBD1 TRBJ2-2 TRBV27 NA CASSLGTGKYTGELFF TGTGCCAGCAGTTTAGGGACAGGCAAATACACCGGGGAGCTGTTTTTT
NA TRBJ2-6 TRBV2 many CASRVEGANVLTF TGTGCCAGCCGGGTAGAAGGGGCCAACGTCCTGACTTTC
TRBD1 TRBJ1-2 TRBV27 few CASSPDRVAYGYTF TGTGCCAGCAGTCCCGACAGGGTGGCCTATGGCTACACCTTC